This T cell receptor (beta chain) was found in a study of regulatory dendritic cells for organ transplantation. Sorted T cells were CFSE-labeled and cultured 4 to 5 days with allogeneic regulatory or mature dendritic cells at 1:10. In its sample, this clone was seen once. Its antigen is undetermined. TCRdb keeps only in-frame clones here, not all; method: immunoSEQ multiplex PCR. This sample carries 20,000 or so clones, 80% to 90% of them seen once, and the ten largest clones take 0.68%. Sequences were obtained from naive CD4+ T cells from blood cultured with regulatory dendritic cells. Subset described: CD45RA+ naive T cells. The clonotype comes from a human donor in good health.

CDR3 coding DNA: TGCAGCGGTCGGCGGGCTGGAGGGGTGTCTTTCTTT. Residues: CSGRRAGGVSFF. The chain is built from TRBV29-1 and TRBJ1-1; TRBD1 might be the D (5 bases). The CDR3 spans 12 residues. Per the germline V gene, CDR1 is SQVTM and CDR2 is ANQGSEA. V was clipped by 7 bases and J by 12 bases, with 21 bases between them.